A selection of T cell receptor beta chains follows, all from one sample in a study of regulatory T cells in long-lasting Graves disease. TCRdb fed the multiplex PCR reads into MiXCR, producing one record per CDR3 protein. The sample lists roughly 500,000 distinct CDR3 sequences, around a fifth occurring once. The sequencing used peripheral blood mononuclear cells (PBMCs), collected when the disease was refractory, from a patient treated with antithyroid drugs. The receptor set was obtained from a female donor with Graves disease. Each CDR3 is given with its conserved first and last residue. Each record gives: V gene, J gene, CDR3 protein.

TRBV19	TRBJ1-1	CASSGGRLLGAFF
TRBV30	TRBJ1-4	CAWNRLGGTEKLFF
TRBV19	TRBJ1-5	CASNQDSRYQPQHF
TRBV25-1	TRBJ1-1	CASSEGTAGRTSEAFF
TRBV28	TRBJ2-7	CASSLGLADSYEQYF
TRBV5-1	TRBJ2-7	CASSLGEGEHSYEQYF
TRBV7-3	TRBJ1-2	CASSAGTGNYGYTF
TRBV13	TRBJ1-1	CASSLRQPLNTEAFF
TRBV6-2/TRBV6-3	TRBJ2-7	CASSEGSKAYEQYF
TRBV19	TRBJ1-2	CASNDRGEDGYTF
TRBV7-9	TRBJ2-7	CASSFSSAYEQYF
TRBV3-1	TRBJ1-2	CASSQGHNYGYTF
TRBV12-5	TRBJ1-3	CASGPDRSLWNPIYF
TRBV6-1	TRBJ1-6	CASGGPEYNSPLHF
TRBV7-2	TRBJ1-2	CASSLNGANYGYTF
TRBV11-2	TRBJ2-1	CASSLRGVSGEQFF
TRBV14	TRBJ1-2	CASSQGGRGYGYTF
TRBV27	TRBJ1-1	CASSFRDPGAEAFF
TRBV4-3	TRBJ2-5	CASSQASGARGETQYF
TRBV12-3/TRBV12-4	TRBJ2-2	CASSLEQGSYTGELFF
TRBV2	TRBJ2-5	CASTPRPQTQYF
TRBV12-3/TRBV12-4	TRBJ2-4	CASNQGLAGRTKNIQYF
TRBV12-3/TRBV12-4	TRBJ2-7	CASSLSGQGNYEQYF
TRBV11-3	TRBJ2-7	CASSLASAGASYEQYF
TRBV6-1	TRBJ2-5	CASSSRDYQTQYF
TRBV3-1	TRBJ1-5	CASSQDIRGGQPQHF
TRBV12-3/TRBV12-4	TRBJ1-1	CASSLGGHGTEAFF
TRBV19	TRBJ1-1	CASSIPGEMNTEAFF
TRBV5-1	TRBJ2-7	CASSLATEQYF
TRBV7-2	TRBJ2-3	CASMMGRGTDTQYF
TRBV28	TRBJ1-5	CASSLSRNQPQHF
TRBV5-6	TRBJ2-2	CASSLAGLAGDVTGELFF
TRBV20-1	TRBJ1-1	CSARPQGLNTEAFF
TRBV5-6	TRBJ1-2	CASSWDRSPYGYTF
TRBV7-9	TRBJ2-7	CASSSPGDREQYF
TRBV6-1	TRBJ2-7	CATGTSFAYEQYF
TRBV10-3	TRBJ2-7	CAISGSIGEQYF
TRBV4-3	TRBJ2-2	CASSQAPYTGELFF
TRBV28	TRBJ2-2	CASSLLQYDTGELFF
TRBV11-3	TRBJ2-7	CASSHCGTSGNSYEQYF
TRBV27	TRBJ2-6	CASRTGTGTPSGANVLTF
TRBV5-1	TRBJ2-6	CASSLAYRDRVSGANVLTF
TRBV7-9	TRBJ1-5	CASRRTGEGQPQHF
TRBV6-1	TRBJ1-5	CASKGQPSNQPQHF
TRBV2	TRBJ1-2	CASSVGREADGYTF
TRBV4-1	TRBJ1-4	CASSLLGTGGREKLFF
TRBV27	TRBJ2-7	CASSLLSPGVAEQYF
TRBV10-3	TRBJ1-5	CAISGSGGSNQPQHF
TRBV6-2/TRBV6-3	TRBJ1-1	CASSYNRDRETFF
TRBV25-1	TRBJ1-2	CASSATVYGYTF
TRBV6-2/TRBV6-3	TRBJ2-7	CASSYARGGQGGYEQYF